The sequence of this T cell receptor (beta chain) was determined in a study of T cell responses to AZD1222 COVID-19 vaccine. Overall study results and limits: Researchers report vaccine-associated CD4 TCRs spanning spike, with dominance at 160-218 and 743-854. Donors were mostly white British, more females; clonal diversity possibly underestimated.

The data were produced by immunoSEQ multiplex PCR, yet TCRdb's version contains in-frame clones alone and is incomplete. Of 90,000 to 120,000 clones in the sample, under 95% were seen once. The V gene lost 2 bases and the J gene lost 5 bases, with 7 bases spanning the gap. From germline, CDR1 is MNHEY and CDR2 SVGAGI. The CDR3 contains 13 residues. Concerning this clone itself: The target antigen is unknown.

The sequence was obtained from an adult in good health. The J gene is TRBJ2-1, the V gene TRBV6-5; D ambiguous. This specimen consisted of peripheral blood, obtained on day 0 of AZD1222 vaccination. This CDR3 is CASSYRRDNEQFF. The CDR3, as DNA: TGTGCCAGCAGTTACCGCCGGGACAATGAGCAGTTCTTC.